The 18 T cell receptor beta chains reported below all come from one sample, sequenced in a study of blood T cell repertoires in COVID-19. Assay used: immunoSEQ multiplex PCR; TCRdb lists only in-frame clones, some missing. The table shows around 200,000 clones, with roughly 90% occurring only once. Sequencing input: peripheral blood. Receptors originate from a man younger than 30 with active or convalescent COVID-19.

This clone was observed a few times. The J gene is TRBJ1-1, the V gene TRBV19; possibly TRBD1 for D (5 bases). This CDR3 comprises 13 residues. V lost 3 bases to trimming and J lost 8 bases, with 13 bases between them. Germline V gene sequence: CDR1 LNHDA, CDR2 SQIVND (reference sequence). The chain's CDR3 is CASSMGREREAFF. The DNA for the CDR3 is TGTGCCAGTAGTATGGGGCGCGAAAGGGAAGCTTTCTTT.

This chain connects TRBV4-1 to TRBJ2-3; 7 positions agree with TRBD2. The CDR3 is made up of 17 amino acids. Unmatched junction bases numbered 12, after V lost 2 bases and J lost 4 bases. The germline V gene encodes CDR1 MGHRA and CDR2 YSYEKL. The CDR3 reads CASSQTRTRQLSDTQYF. In nucleotides, the CDR3 is TGCGCCAGCAGCCAAACGCGGACTAGGCAACTTTCAGATACGCAGTATTTT.

The V call is TRBV3-1 (or the pseudogene TRBV3-2), the J call TRBJ2-2; D uncertain. Germline CDR1 is LGHDT and CDR2 is YNNKEL (reference sequence). The ends were cut back, 3 bases at V and 2 bases at J, with 10 bases in the middle. The CDR3 contains 15 residues. CDR3 sequence (DNA): TGTGCCAGCAGCCATATCGGTGCCAACACCGGGGAGCTGTTTTTT. Translation: CASSHIGANTGELFF.

This chain joins TRBV18 and TRBJ1-3; D is unresolved. Germline loops: CDR1 KGHSH, CDR2 LQKENI. Trimming cost V 3 bases and J 2 bases, with 8 bases left between them. The length of the CDR3 is 14 residues. The CDR3 protein is CASSPQAAGNTIYF. CDR3 nucleotides: TGTGCCAGCTCACCCCAGGCAGCTGGAAACACCATATATTTT.

The J gene is TRBJ1-5, the V gene TRBV6-5, with a weak D call TRBD1 (5 bases). Trimming pared 6 bases from V and 7 bases from J, leaving 13 bases between. Germline CDR1 and CDR2: MNHEY and SVGAGI. There are 13 residues in the CDR3. CDR3 nucleotides: TGTGCCAGCAGCCTTCTCGGGGGACAGCCCCAGCATTTT. Its translation is CASSLLGGQPQHF.

This clone was seen just once. The chain has TRBV5-6 and TRBJ1-4; 7 bases agree with TRBD1. The trim removed 3 bases at V and 3 bases at J, leaving 2 bases unmatched. CDR3 length: 14 amino acids. Germline-derived CDR1 and CDR2 are SGHDT and YYEEEE. CDR3 bases: TGTGCCAGCAGCTCGACAGGGCCTAATGAAAAACTGTTTTTT. Translating it yields CASSSTGPNEKLFF. The full variable domain, rest sourced from reference TRBV5-6 and TRBJ1-4, is DAGVTQSPTHLIKTRGQQVTLRCSPKSGHDTVSWYQQALGQGPQFIFQYYEEEERQRGNFPDRFSGHQFPNYSSELNVNALLLGDSALYLCASSSTGPNEKLFFGSGTQLSVL.

This chain joins TRBV2 and TRBJ1-4; 7 bases align to TRBD1. From germline, CDR1 is SNHLY and CDR2 FYNNEI. J was trimmed by 7 bases and V by 5 bases; bases with no gene match: 10. The CDR3 length is 15 residues. The CDR3 DNA reads as TGTGCCAGCAGTCAAACTACAGGGGCTAGTGAAAAACTGTTTTTT. It encodes CASSQTTGASEKLFF.

The count of this clone is one. The rearrangement links TRBV24-1 to TRBJ1-2; TRBD1 matches 9 bases. There are 15 residues in the CDR3. The ends lost 7 bases at V and 2 bases at J; junction bases unmatched: 7. The germline V gene encodes CDR1 KGHDR and CDR2 SFDVKD. In DNA form, the CDR3 reads TGTGCCACCAGCCCTTCCGGGACAGGGAACTATGGCTACACCTTC. This translates into CATSPSGTGNYGYTF.

The genes are TRBV10-3 and TRBJ1-5; tentative D call: TRBD1 (5 bases). The V gene lost 2 bases and the J gene lost 0 bases, with 5 bases spanning the gap. Germline CDR1 is ENHRY and CDR2 is SYGVKD. The CDR3 consists of 14 residues. The CDR3 coding sequence is TGTGCCATCAGTGAGGACAGTAGCAATCAGCCCCAGCATTTT. Translation gives CAISEDSSNQPQHF.

This clone was counted only a few times. CDR3 protein: CASSKTGYEQYF. The CDR3 DNA reads as TGTGCCAGTAGCAAGACAGGCTACGAGCAGTACTTC. The chain links TRBV19 to TRBJ2-7, with a tentative D call TRBD1 (6 bases). The CDR3 has 12 amino acids. CDR1 is LNHDA and CDR2 is SQIVND in the germline V gene (reference sequence). The V gene lost 6 bases and the J gene lost 3 bases, with 9 bases spanning the gap.

This clone was recorded once. CDR3 coding DNA: TGTGCCAGCAGGGATTTACAGGGGAAAGGTGTCGGGGGCTACACCTTC. Translating gives CASRDLQGKGVGGYTF. The chain combines TRBV2 with TRBJ1-2; 7 nucleotides align to TRBD1. V shed 6 bases, J shed 8 bases, and the junction held 18 bases outside the gene matches. This CDR3 has 16 residues. Germline V gene sequence: CDR1 SNHLY, CDR2 FYNNEI.

A few counts support this clone. V and J are TRBV6-6 and TRBJ1-5; D might be TRBD1 (6 bases). CDR1 is MNHNY and CDR2 is SVGAGI in the germline V gene (reference sequence). V shed 9 bases and J shed 3 bases, with 18 bases lying between them. The CDR3 runs to 15 residues. The CDR3: CASTPGGKFNQPQHF. CDR3 DNA: TGTGCCAGTACCCCTGGGGGCAAATTCAATCAGCCCCAGCATTTT.

The rearrangement links TRBV24-1 to TRBJ2-5; possibly TRBD2 for D (5 bases). This CDR3 is built from 14 residues. The ends were cut back, 5 bases at V and 3 bases at J, with 12 bases in the middle. Looked up from germline, CDR1 is KGHDR and CDR2 is SFDVKD. CDR3 DNA sequence: TGTGCCACCAGTGTCCCTGGACTGGAAGAGACCCAGTACTTC. This sequence encodes CATSVPGLEETQYF.

This clone came up once. V usage is TRBV3-1 (or the pseudogene TRBV3-2) and J usage is TRBJ2-7, with TRBD1 matching 9 bases. This CDR3 comprises 15 residues. V lost 8 bases to trimming and J lost 4 bases; unmatched junction nucleotides: 12. Per germline, CDR1 LGHDT and CDR2 YNNKEL (reference sequence). In DNA form, the CDR3 reads TGTGCCAGCCAAGTAAACACAGGGGGCTTTTACGAGCAGTACTTC. It yields the protein CASQVNTGGFYEQYF.

The V call is TRBV7-9, the J call TRBJ1-1, with D uncertain. The V and J ends lost 3 bases and 4 bases respectively, with 12 bases between them. The CDR3 length is 14 residues. The germline V gene has CDR1 SEHNR and CDR2 FQNEAQ (reference sequence). Written as DNA, the CDR3 is TGTGCCAGCAGCTTGGGGTCAGGAGGCACTGAAGCTTTCTTT. This translates into CASSLGSGGTEAFF. The complete variable domain, with remaining parts taken from reference TRBV7-9 and TRBJ1-1, reads DTGVSQNPRHKITKRGQNVTFRCDPISEHNRLYWYRQTLGQGPEFLTYFQNEAQLEKSRLLSDRFSAERPKGSFSTLEIQRTEQGDSAMYLCASSLGSGGTEAFFGQGTRLTVV.

V usage is TRBV30 and J usage is TRBJ1-4; unclear D gene. This CDR3 is 13 amino acids long. The germline V gene encodes CDR1 GTSNPN and CDR2 SVGIG (reference sequence). V was pared by 4 bases and J by 8 bases, with 14 bases between. The DNA of the CDR3 is TGTGCCTGGACCTTGGGCGATTCCGAAAAACTGTTTTTT. Protein: CAWTLGDSEKLFF.

A word on this clone: Sequence at one end of the junction differs from germline and may be a read error. The V gene is TRBV5-1, the J gene TRBJ1-2, with 9 bases aligning to TRBD1. Germline V gives CDR1 SGHRS, CDR2 YFSETQ. This CDR3 region has 15 residues. Written as DNA, the CDR3 is TGCGCCAGCAGCCTGTTTTTGGGAACAGGGGGCCCCTGGGCCTTC. Translating gives CASSLFLGTGGPWAF.

The CDR3, as DNA: TGTGCCTGGAGTGTAAGGCAGGGCGGCGAGCAGTACTTC. Its protein is CAWSVRQGGEQYF. The V call is TRBV30, the J call TRBJ2-7; D perhaps matches TRBD1 (5 bases). This CDR3 is 13 amino acids long. Germline CDR1 is GTSNPN and CDR2 is SVGIG (reference sequence). The V end lost 0 bases, the J end lost 6 bases, and 12 bases lay between the germline ends.